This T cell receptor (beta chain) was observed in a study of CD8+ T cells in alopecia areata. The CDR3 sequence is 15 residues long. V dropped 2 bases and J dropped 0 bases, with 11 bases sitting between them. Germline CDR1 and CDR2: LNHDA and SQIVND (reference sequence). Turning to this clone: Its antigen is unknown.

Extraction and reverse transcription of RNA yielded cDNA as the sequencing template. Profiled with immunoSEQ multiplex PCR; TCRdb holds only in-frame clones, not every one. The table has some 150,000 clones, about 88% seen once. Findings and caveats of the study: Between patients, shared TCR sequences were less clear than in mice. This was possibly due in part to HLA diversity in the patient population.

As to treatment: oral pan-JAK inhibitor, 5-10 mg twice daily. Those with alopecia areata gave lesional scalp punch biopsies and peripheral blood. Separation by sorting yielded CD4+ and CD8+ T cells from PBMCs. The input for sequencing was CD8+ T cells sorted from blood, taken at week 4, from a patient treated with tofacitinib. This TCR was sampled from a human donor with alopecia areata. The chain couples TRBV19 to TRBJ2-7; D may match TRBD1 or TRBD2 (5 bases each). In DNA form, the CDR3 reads TGTGCCAGTAGTATATCCTGGGGGTACTCCTACGAGCAGTACTTC. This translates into CASSISWGYSYEQYF.